A selection of T cell receptor beta chains follows, all from one sample in a study of blood T cell repertoires in COVID-19. TCRdb keeps only in-frame clones here, not all; method: immunoSEQ multiplex PCR. The table records hundreds of thousands of clones, 70% to 85% of them present only once. The sample taken for sequencing was peripheral blood. The receptors originated from a woman in her thirties or forties with active or convalescent COVID-19. Both conserved end residues are part of each CDR3. A D gene is named only where the DNA matches it firmly. Rows give clone size only sometimes, using once, few, many, or a class for an expanded clone.

d_call: NA; cdr3_length: 13; j_call: TRBJ2-7; v_call: TRBV5-1; clone_size: once; cdr3_aa: CVEGGALIFEQYF; cdr3_nt: TGCGTCGAGGGCGGGGCTCTCATTTTCGAGCAGTACTTC
d_call: TRBD2; cdr3_length: 13; j_call: TRBJ2-3; v_call: TRBV6-5; clone_size: NA; cdr3_aa: CASSYGLGDTQYF; cdr3_nt: TGTGCCAGCAGTTACGGACTAGGGGATACGCAGTATTTT
d_call: NA; cdr3_length: 13; j_call: TRBJ1-1; v_call: TRBV21-1; clone_size: NA; cdr3_aa: CASRKQGEAEAFF; cdr3_nt: TGTGCCAGCAGAAAACAGGGGGAGGCTGAAGCTTTCTTT
d_call: NA; cdr3_length: 14; j_call: TRBJ1-1; v_call: TRBV10-3; clone_size: NA; cdr3_aa: CAISEDRTNTEAFF; cdr3_nt: TGTGCCATCAGTGAGGACAGGACGAACACTGAAGCTTTCTTT
d_call: NA; cdr3_length: 16; j_call: TRBJ2-2; v_call: TRBV7-9; clone_size: few; cdr3_aa: CASSTLKGANTGELFF; cdr3_nt: TGTGCCAGCAGCACCCTCAAGGGAGCGAACACCGGGGAGCTGTTTTTT
d_call: NA; cdr3_length: 12; j_call: TRBJ2-1; v_call: TRBV7-9; clone_size: NA; cdr3_aa: CASSLRSDEQFF; cdr3_nt: TGTGCCAGCAGCTTAAGGAGTGATGAGCAGTTCTTC
d_call: NA; cdr3_length: 14; j_call: TRBJ2-2; v_call: TRBV4-1; clone_size: once; cdr3_aa: CASSQDRGSGELFF; cdr3_nt: TGCGCCAGCAGCCAAGATAGGGGGTCCGGGGAGCTGTTTTTT
d_call: NA; cdr3_length: 12; j_call: TRBJ1-2; v_call: TRBV19; clone_size: few; cdr3_aa: CASTAGFYGYTF; cdr3_nt: TGTGCCAGTACGGCAGGGTTCTATGGCTACACCTTC
d_call: NA; cdr3_length: 15; j_call: TRBJ2-3; v_call: TRBV11-2; clone_size: NA; cdr3_aa: CASSPGGAKSDTQYF; cdr3_nt: TGTGCCAGCAGCCCTGGGGGGGCCAAATCGGATACGCAGTATTTT
d_call: NA; cdr3_length: 14; j_call: TRBJ1-5; v_call: TRBV2; clone_size: few; cdr3_aa: CASRLSEGNQPQHF; cdr3_nt: TGTGCCAGCCGATTATCTGAGGGCAATCAGCCCCAGCATTTT
d_call: TRBD1; cdr3_length: 15; j_call: TRBJ1-1; v_call: TRBV5-1; clone_size: NA; cdr3_aa: CASSSQGARNTEAFF; cdr3_nt: TGCGCCAGCAGTTCACAGGGGGCGAGGAACACTGAAGCTTTCTTT
d_call: TRBD2; cdr3_length: 15; j_call: TRBJ2-5; v_call: TRBV5-4; clone_size: NA; cdr3_aa: CASSGGLAGGETQYF; cdr3_nt: TGTGCCAGCAGCGGGGGACTAGCGGGGGGAGAGACCCAGTACTTC
d_call: NA; cdr3_length: 13; j_call: TRBJ2-1; v_call: TRBV28; clone_size: NA; cdr3_aa: CASRGGVYNEQFF; cdr3_nt: TGTGCCAGCAGAGGGGGGGTCTACAATGAGCAGTTCTTC
d_call: TRBD1; cdr3_length: 13; j_call: TRBJ1-5; v_call: TRBV30; clone_size: NA; cdr3_aa: CAAGTGGNQPQHF; cdr3_nt: TGTGCCGCCGGGACAGGAGGCAATCAGCCCCAGCATTTT
d_call: NA; cdr3_length: 13; j_call: TRBJ2-5; v_call: TRBV10-3; clone_size: once; cdr3_aa: CALSPENGETQYF; cdr3_nt: TGTGCCTTATCACCGGAAAACGGGGAGACCCAGTACTTC
d_call: NA; cdr3_length: 12; j_call: TRBJ1-2; v_call: TRBV7-9; clone_size: NA; cdr3_aa: CASSLPGNGYTF; cdr3_nt: TGTGCCAGCAGCTTACCCGGGAATGGCTACACCTTC
d_call: NA; cdr3_length: 14; j_call: TRBJ1-6; v_call: TRBV7-3; clone_size: few; cdr3_aa: CASSLGGGTSPLHF; cdr3_nt: TGTGCCAGCAGCTTGGGTGGAGGTACCTCACCCCTCCACTTT
d_call: NA; cdr3_length: 12; j_call: TRBJ2-4; v_call: TRBV4-1; clone_size: NA; cdr3_aa: CASSPEANIQYF; cdr3_nt: TGCGCCAGCAGCCCGGAGGCGAACATTCAGTACTTC
d_call: TRBD1; cdr3_length: 14; j_call: TRBJ1-1; v_call: TRBV28; clone_size: NA; cdr3_aa: CASTVQGAWARAFF; cdr3_nt: TGTGCCAGCACCGTGCAGGGGGCCTGGGCTCGAGCTTTCTTT
d_call: NA; cdr3_length: 16; j_call: TRBJ1-6; v_call: TRBV7-6; clone_size: NA; cdr3_aa: CASSLSRGSRNSPLHF; cdr3_nt: TGTGCCAGCAGCTTATCTCGAGGTTCGAGAAATTCGCCCCTCCACTTT
d_call: TRBD1; cdr3_length: 16; j_call: TRBJ1-2; v_call: TRBV3-1/TRBV3-2; clone_size: NA; cdr3_aa: CASSQDVADRGLGYTF; cdr3_nt: TGTGCCAGCAGCCAAGATGTTGCGGACAGGGGGCTAGGCTACACCTTC
d_call: TRBD1; cdr3_length: 15; j_call: TRBJ2-7; v_call: TRBV27; clone_size: NA; cdr3_aa: CASSLGTGGSYEQYF; cdr3_nt: TGTGCCAGCAGTTTGGGGACAGGGGGATCCTACGAGCAGTACTTC
d_call: NA; cdr3_length: 14; j_call: TRBJ2-3; v_call: TRBV9; clone_size: NA; cdr3_aa: CASSPRPGEDTQYF; cdr3_nt: TGTGCCAGCAGCCCCCGACCAGGGGAGGATACGCAGTATTTT
d_call: TRBD1; cdr3_length: 14; j_call: TRBJ2-2; v_call: TRBV2; clone_size: few; cdr3_aa: CASRGQGGTGELFF; cdr3_nt: TGTGCCAGCAGGGGACAGGGAGGCACCGGGGAGCTGTTTTTT
d_call: TRBD2; cdr3_length: 20; j_call: TRBJ2-3; v_call: TRBV5-5; clone_size: NA; cdr3_aa: CASSLAVFRGGFHFTDTQYF; cdr3_nt: TGTGCCAGCAGCTTGGCCGTGTTTCGGGGGGGCTTCCATTTCACAGATACGCAGTATTTT
d_call: NA; cdr3_length: 16; j_call: TRBJ1-1; v_call: TRBV19; clone_size: NA; cdr3_aa: CASSIAVGARDTEAFF; cdr3_nt: TGTGCCAGTAGTATAGCTGTAGGGGCAAGGGACACTGAAGCTTTCTTT
d_call: NA; cdr3_length: 14; j_call: TRBJ1-5; v_call: TRBV2; clone_size: NA; cdr3_aa: CASSSQVTNQPQHF; cdr3_nt: TGTGCCAGCAGTTCTCAGGTAACCAATCAGCCCCAGCATTTT
d_call: NA; cdr3_length: 15; j_call: TRBJ2-3; v_call: TRBV3-1/TRBV3-2; clone_size: NA; cdr3_aa: CASSPRQRSTDTQYF; cdr3_nt: TGTGCCAGCAGCCCTAGACAGCGAAGCACAGATACGCAGTATTTT
d_call: TRBD1; cdr3_length: 14; j_call: TRBJ2-7; v_call: TRBV2; clone_size: NA; cdr3_aa: CASKDRGSSYEQYF; cdr3_nt: TGTGCCAGCAAAGACAGGGGGTCCTCCTACGAGCAGTACTTC
d_call: TRBD1; cdr3_length: 12; j_call: TRBJ2-7; v_call: TRBV5-1; clone_size: NA; cdr3_aa: CASSGDSAEQYF; cdr3_nt: TGCGCCAGCAGCGGGGACAGTGCCGAGCAGTACTTC
d_call: TRBD1; cdr3_length: 17; j_call: TRBJ1-4; v_call: TRBV19; clone_size: NA; cdr3_aa: CASTRDRGVATNEKLFF; cdr3_nt: TGTGCCAGCACGAGGGACAGGGGGGTCGCAACTAATGAAAAACTGTTTTTT
d_call: NA; cdr3_length: 15; j_call: TRBJ1-4; v_call: TRBV9; clone_size: NA; cdr3_aa: CASSIGRGTNEKLFF; cdr3_nt: TGTGCCAGCAGCATCGGACGGGGTACTAATGAAAAACTGTTTTTT
d_call: TRBD1; cdr3_length: 15; j_call: TRBJ2-7; v_call: TRBV12-5; clone_size: NA; cdr3_aa: CASGLTRQGAYEQYF; cdr3_nt: TGTGCTAGTGGTTTGACCCGACAGGGGGCCTACGAGCAGTACTTC
d_call: NA; cdr3_length: 15; j_call: TRBJ1-5; v_call: TRBV9; clone_size: NA; cdr3_aa: CASSVSGGRNQPQHF; cdr3_nt: TGTGCCAGCAGCGTGTCGGGGGGACGAAATCAGCCCCAGCATTTT
d_call: NA; cdr3_length: 14; j_call: TRBJ2-7; v_call: TRBV28; clone_size: NA; cdr3_aa: CASSFGTLPPEQYF; cdr3_nt: TGTGCCAGCAGTTTCGGGACATTACCCCCCGAGCAGTACTTC
d_call: TRBD2; cdr3_length: 16; j_call: TRBJ2-3; v_call: TRBV7-8; clone_size: few; cdr3_aa: CASSLVAGADTDTQYF; cdr3_nt: TGTGCCAGCAGCTTAGTAGCGGGGGCCGACACAGATACGCAGTATTTT
d_call: NA; cdr3_length: 12; j_call: TRBJ2-2; v_call: TRBV11-3; clone_size: NA; cdr3_aa: CASRRQTGELFF; cdr3_nt: TGTGCCAGCAGGCGGCAGACCGGGGAGCTGTTTTTT
d_call: NA; cdr3_length: 12; j_call: TRBJ1-6; v_call: TRBV16; clone_size: NA; cdr3_aa: CASSQDRLTLHF; cdr3_nt: TGTGCCAGCAGTCAGGACAGATTAACCCTCCACTTT
d_call: TRBD1; cdr3_length: 15; j_call: TRBJ1-3; v_call: TRBV10-3; clone_size: NA; cdr3_aa: CAISGTGSSGNTIYF; cdr3_nt: TGTGCCATCAGCGGGACAGGGTCCTCTGGAAACACCATATATTTT
d_call: NA; cdr3_length: 14; j_call: TRBJ1-5; v_call: TRBV6-5; clone_size: NA; cdr3_aa: CASSYGQGGQPQHF; cdr3_nt: TGTGCCAGCAGTTACGGTCAGGGTGGGCAGCCCCAGCATTTT
d_call: TRBD1; cdr3_length: 18; j_call: TRBJ2-1; v_call: TRBV5-1; clone_size: NA; cdr3_aa: CASSLEPIGRGYYNEQFF; cdr3_nt: TGCGCCAGCAGCTTGGAGCCTATCGGCAGGGGGTACTACAATGAGCAGTTCTTC
d_call: NA; cdr3_length: 15; j_call: TRBJ1-5; v_call: TRBV9; clone_size: once; cdr3_aa: CASSRGGRYNQPQHF; cdr3_nt: TGTGCCAGCAGCCGGGGGGGGCGGTACAATCAGCCCCAGCATTTT
d_call: NA; cdr3_length: 15; j_call: TRBJ1-6; v_call: TRBV7-9; clone_size: NA; cdr3_aa: CASSSPRGYNSPLHF; cdr3_nt: TGTGCCAGCAGCTCCCCGCGCGGGTATAATTCACCCCTCCACTTT
d_call: NA; cdr3_length: 16; j_call: TRBJ1-6; v_call: TRBV9; clone_size: NA; cdr3_aa: CASSVGNRPYNSPLHF; cdr3_nt: TGTGCCAGCAGCGTAGGGAACAGACCGTATAATTCACCCCTCCACTTT
d_call: TRBD2; cdr3_length: 14; j_call: TRBJ2-3; v_call: TRBV6-2/TRBV6-3; clone_size: NA; cdr3_aa: CASSRGGPGDTQYF; cdr3_nt: TGTGCCAGCAGTCGCGGGGGGCCGGGAGATACGCAGTATTTT
d_call: NA; cdr3_length: 14; j_call: TRBJ1-2; v_call: TRBV27; clone_size: once; cdr3_aa: CASSSRPLGDGYTF; cdr3_nt: TGTGCCAGCAGTTCACGCCCACTCGGGGATGGCTACACCTTC
d_call: NA; cdr3_length: 13; j_call: TRBJ1-5; v_call: TRBV18; clone_size: NA; cdr3_aa: CASSLNSNQPQHF; cdr3_nt: TGTGCCAGCTCACTAAATAGCAATCAGCCCCAGCATTTT
d_call: TRBD2; cdr3_length: 16; j_call: TRBJ2-5; v_call: TRBV7-7; clone_size: NA; cdr3_aa: CASSTRLAGGGETQYF; cdr3_nt: TGTGCTAGCAGCACCCGACTAGCGGGGGGTGGAGAGACCCAGTACTTC
d_call: TRBD2; cdr3_length: 19; j_call: TRBJ2-5; v_call: TRBV28; clone_size: NA; cdr3_aa: CASSLLPSGGVIDQETQYF; cdr3_nt: TGTGCCAGCAGTTTATTGCCTAGCGGGGGGGTTATAGACCAAGAGACCCAGTACTTC